This TCR beta chain derives from a study of T cell changes during pregnancy in multiple sclerosis. Germline V gene sequence: CDR1 SGHTA, CDR2 FQGTGA. This CDR3 is built from 15 residues. The germline V and J ends were trimmed by 5 bases and 3 bases, with 16 bases remaining between them. Assay: immunoSEQ multiplex PCR; the TCRdb copy retains only in-frame clones and omits some. The table lists under 85,000 clones, over 75% of them singletons. The chain links TRBV7-3 to TRBJ1-1, with D maybe TRBD1 (6 bases). This receptor was identified in a female donor in good health, enrolled as a control in a pregnancy study. The source material was CD4+ T cells from peripheral blood mononuclear cells, sampled in the third trimester of pregnancy. The CDR3 DNA reads as TGTGCCAGCAGCCTGGGGGCAGGGACGCACACTGAAGCTTTCTTT. Its translation: CASSLGAGTHTEAFF.